Listed below are T cell receptor beta chains from one sample, sequenced in a study of identical twins. MiXCR, applied by TCRdb to the 5' RACE reads, yields one record per CDR3 protein. The sample lists hundreds of thousands of distinct CDR3 sequences; about 7.6% were seen once. The sample was also linked to a second study, of yellow fever vaccine responses in identical twins.

Sequenced: PBMCs. The source of these receptors is a woman aged 18-30 years in good health. Both conserved end residues are part of each CDR3. D genes are given only for firm matches. Some rows mark clone size as missing; the rest say once, few, many or name a class of expanded clone.

clone_size	v_call	cdr3_length	j_call	d_call	cdr3_aa	cdr3_nt
few	TRBV12-3/TRBV12-4	15	TRBJ2-7	.	CASSPSSVGGYEQYF	TGTGCCAGCAGCCCCTCCTCCGTGGGGGGATACGAGCAGTACTTC
few	TRBV20-1	12	TRBJ1-5	.	CSAVEGNQPQHF	TGCAGTGCTGTCGAGGGCAATCAGCCCCAGCATTTT
few	TRBV12-5	12	TRBJ2-5	.	CASVSEGETQYF	TGTGCTAGTGTCTCGGAGGGGGAGACCCAGTACTTC
few	TRBV3-1	15	TRBJ2-1	TRBD2	CASSRSGGNDNEQFF	TGTGCCAGCAGCCGTAGCGGGGGGAACGACAATGAGCAGTTCTTC
.	TRBV11-2	18	TRBJ2-2	TRBD2	CASSYPRLADANTGELFF	TGTGCCAGCAGCTACCCCCGACTAGCGGACGCGAACACCGGGGAGCTGTTTTTT
many	TRBV5-1	14	TRBJ2-2	.	CASSLGAGTGELFF	TGTGCCAGCAGCTTGGGGGCAGGCACCGGGGAGCTGTTTTTT
few	TRBV12-3/TRBV12-4	13	TRBJ1-2	.	CASRSVAGYGYTF	TGTGCCAGCAGATCGGTGGCGGGCTATGGCTACACCTTC
.	TRBV11-2	15	TRBJ2-7	.	CASSLEGGGPYEQYF	TGTGCCAGCAGCTTAGAAGGAGGGGGCCCCTACGAGCAGTACTTC
few	TRBV7-6	19	TRBJ2-1	TRBD2	CASSLGLAGGPPSGNEQFF	TGTGCCAGCAGCTTAGGCCTAGCGGGAGGGCCGCCATCCGGCAATGAGCAGTTCTTC
few	TRBV27	14	TRBJ1-5	.	CASTDRLGYQPQHF	TGTGCCAGCACCGATCGGCTGGGTTATCAGCCCCAGCATTTT
few	TRBV5-6	14	TRBJ2-5	TRBD1	CASSLGQGAVTQYF	TGTGCCAGCAGCTTGGGTCAGGGGGCGGTGACCCAGTACTTC
once	TRBV12-5	13	TRBJ1-1	TRBD1	CASAYRGQTEAFF	TGTGCTAGTGCATACAGGGGGCAGACTGAAGCTTTCTTT
few	TRBV7-2	16	TRBJ2-7	.	CASSLHGEGYAYEQYF	TGTGCCAGCAGCTTACACGGTGAGGGCTATGCCTACGAGCAGTACTTC
.	TRBV20-1	16	TRBJ2-7	.	CSARPGLVGASYEQYF	TGCAGTGCTAGGCCGGGCCTTGTCGGGGCCTCCTACGAGCAGTACTTC
few	TRBV27	14	TRBJ2-3	TRBD1	CASSHNRGPDTQYF	TGTGCCAGCAGTCACAACAGGGGGCCGGATACGCAGTATTTT
.	TRBV7-8	16	TRBJ2-3	.	CASSPFLWRASDTQYF	TGTGCCAGCAGCCCCTTCCTCTGGCGGGCTTCAGATACGCAGTATTTT
few	TRBV7-3	17	TRBJ2-2	.	CASSLETGTRDTGELFF	TGTGCCAGCAGCTTAGAAACCGGGACAAGGGACACCGGGGAGCTGTTTTTT
few	TRBV12-3/TRBV12-4	14	TRBJ1-5	.	CASSLETSGWPQHF	TGTGCCAGCAGTTTGGAGACATCTGGTTGGCCCCAGCATTTT
many	TRBV5-1	15	TRBJ2-3	TRBD1	CASSFVGQGPDTQYF	TGCGCCAGCAGCTTTGTGGGACAGGGTCCAGATACGCAGTATTTT
.	TRBV12-3/TRBV12-4	14	TRBJ1-6	TRBD1	CASTETGGNSPLHF	TGTGCCAGCACTGAGACAGGGGGTAATTCACCCCTCCACTTT
.	TRBV3-1	15	TRBJ1-2	.	CASSQRAGVNYGYTF	TGTGCCAGCAGCCAGAGGGCAGGGGTTAACTATGGCTACACCTTC
few	TRBV5-1	16	TRBJ2-2	.	CASSSRGSHSTGELFF	TGCGCCAGCAGCTCCCGGGGTAGCCACTCGACCGGGGAGCTGTTTTTT
many	TRBV20-1	14	TRBJ2-1	TRBD2	CSANLAGSYNEQFF	TGCAGTGCTAACCTAGCGGGCTCCTACAATGAGCAGTTCTTC
many	TRBV20-1	13	TRBJ2-1	.	CSASDSSYNEQFF	TGCAGTGCTAGCGACAGCTCCTACAATGAGCAGTTCTTC
.	TRBV12-3/TRBV12-4	15	TRBJ2-3	.	CASSSGPDRTDTQYF	TGTGCCAGCAGTTCGGGCCCAGATCGCACAGATACGCAGTATTTT
many	TRBV6-5	16	TRBJ2-2	.	CASSYSGRINTGELFF	TGTGCCAGCAGTTACTCGGGCCGGATCAACACCGGGGAGCTGTTTTTT
many	TRBV7-2	13	TRBJ1-2	.	CASSLEVDSGYTF	TGTGCCAGCAGCTTAGAGGTAGACTCTGGCTACACCTTC
few	TRBV7-9	15	TRBJ2-5	.	CASSTRASGSETQYF	TGTGCCAGCAGCACCCGGGCCTCAGGGAGTGAGACCCAGTACTTC
.	TRBV2	13	TRBJ1-6	.	CASTREEGSPLHF	TGTGCCAGCACGAGGGAGGAGGGTTCACCCCTCCACTTT
many	TRBV10-3	13	TRBJ1-5	.	CAISDQHNQPQHF	TGTGCCATCAGTGATCAGCACAATCAGCCCCAGCATTTT
few	TRBV20-1	17	TRBJ2-6	.	CSATPRVGDFGANVLTF	TGCAGTGCTACCCCTCGGGTAGGGGACTTTGGGGCCAACGTCCTGACTTTC
many	TRBV29-1	12	TRBJ1-5	.	CSVSSGNQPQHF	TGCAGCGTTTCGTCGGGGAATCAGCCCCAGCATTTT
.	TRBV20-1	14	TRBJ2-1	TRBD2	CSAGLAGGPNEQFF	TGCAGTGCTGGACTAGCGGGAGGGCCAAATGAGCAGTTCTTC
.	TRBV7-8	13	TRBJ2-3	.	CASALRGADTQYF	TGTGCCAGCGCCCTCCGCGGGGCAGATACGCAGTATTTT
.	TRBV6-1	17	TRBJ2-7	TRBD1	CASRGTGGSFGSYEQYF	TGTGCCAGCAGGGGGACAGGGGGCTCTTTCGGTAGCTACGAGCAGTACTTC
many	TRBV20-1	14	TRBJ2-1	.	CSAEFSRKYNEQFF	TGCAGTGCTGAATTTAGCCGGAAATACAATGAGCAGTTCTTC
.	TRBV20-1	20	TRBJ1-4	.	CSARDLPDLPAVRTNEKLFF	TGCAGTGCTAGAGATCTACCGGACTTACCGGCGGTGAGGACTAATGAAAAACTGTTTTTT
.	TRBV3-1	11	TRBJ1-2	.	CASSRYYGYTF	TGTGCCAGCAGCCGCTACTATGGCTACACCTTC
.	TRBV27	15	TRBJ2-1	TRBD2	CASGGSRDYYNEQFF	TGTGCCAGCGGCGGGTCCCGGGACTACTACAATGAGCAGTTCTTC
many	TRBV5-1	14	TRBJ2-1	.	CASSFRQEYNEQFF	TGCGCCAGCAGCTTTAGGCAGGAGTACAATGAGCAGTTCTTC
few	TRBV7-7	16	TRBJ1-6	.	CASSLTGTTYNSPLHF	TGTGCCAGCAGCTTAACGGGCACTACTTATAATTCACCCCTCCACTTT
many	TRBV10-3	16	TRBJ2-3	.	CAISGPGWGASDTQYF	TGTGCCATCAGTGGACCCGGGTGGGGGGCCTCGGATACGCAGTATTTT
few	TRBV18	14	TRBJ2-3	.	CASSPPGTTDTQYF	TGTGCCAGCTCACCACCCGGCACCACAGATACGCAGTATTTT
few	TRBV10-3	16	TRBJ2-3	TRBD1	CAINPSGRGQGDTQYF	TGTGCCATCAACCCCTCTGGCAGGGGGCAAGGAGATACGCAGTATTTT
many	TRBV21-1	14	TRBJ2-7	.	CASNYLEYLYEQYF	TGTGCCAGCAACTACTTGGAGTACCTCTACGAGCAGTACTTC
many	TRBV29-1	11	TRBJ1-5	.	CSVGGDQPQHF	TGCAGCGTGGGGGGGGATCAGCCCCAGCATTTT
many	TRBV25-1	16	TRBJ2-1	.	CASSDPNHGTYNEQFF	TGTGCCAGCAGTGACCCAAATCACGGAACCTACAATGAGCAGTTCTTC
few	TRBV5-1	16	TRBJ2-5	TRBD1	CASSLGSGTGGETQYF	TGCGCCAGCAGCTTGGGCTCCGGGACAGGGGGAGAGACCCAGTACTTC
.	TRBV6-5	16	TRBJ2-2	.	CASSYSKPTYTGELFF	TGTGCCAGCAGTTACTCGAAGCCGACCTACACCGGGGAGCTGTTTTTT
few	TRBV28	18	TRBJ2-4	TRBD1	CASSWAWFDRAPKNIQYF	TGTGCCAGCAGTTGGGCCTGGTTCGACAGGGCACCCAAAAACATTCAGTACTTC
.	TRBV7-2	14	TRBJ2-2	TRBD1	CASSEQGAPGELFF	TGTGCCAGCAGTGAACAGGGGGCGCCCGGGGAGCTGTTTTTT
few	TRBV12-3/TRBV12-4	17	TRBJ2-1	TRBD2	CASSWAYGTSGSHEQFF	TGTGCCAGCAGTTGGGCATACGGGACTAGCGGGTCCCATGAGCAGTTCTTC
many	TRBV29-1	16	TRBJ2-1	TRBD2	CSVGTSGRISYNEQFF	TGCAGCGTCGGTACTAGCGGGAGGATCTCCTACAATGAGCAGTTCTTC
few	TRBV7-9	17	TRBJ2-4	.	CASIPEGRAVASNIQYF	TGTGCCAGCATCCCCGAGGGAAGGGCAGTAGCCTCAAACATTCAGTACTTC
few	TRBV27	13	TRBJ1-2	TRBD1	CASGTTGGFGYTF	TGTGCCAGCGGAACCACAGGGGGTTTTGGCTACACCTTC